The subject of this entry is one TCR beta chain. The target antigen is unknown. The CDR3 totals 15 residues. V was pared by 6 bases and J by 5 bases, with 9 bases of the junction left unmatched. Germline V gives CDR1 MNHEY, CDR2 SVGAGI. This sample stems from a study of T cell repertoires in cytomegalovirus infection. Study summary: The study used recently identified HLA-C-restricted and well-studied HLA-B-restricted CMV epitopes. CMV infection and matching HLA type were both indicated by public TCR beta signatures. Study results and caveats: The cumulative frequency of public TCR beta families identified carriers of CMV plus the relevant HLA.

TCRdb fed the reads into MiXCR, producing one record per CDR3 protein. The sample contains roughly 340,000 distinct CDR3 sequences, almost 30% of which appear only once. This TCR derives from a human donor in good health (CMV status not recorded). Some clones in this sample may be carry-over from other donors' samples. The specimen comprised cultured PBMCs, sampled from culture after CMV antigen stimulation. The chain joins TRBV6-5 to TRBJ2-2; 7 bases map to TRBD2. The CDR3 loop reads CASRPPSGKTGELFF. CDR3 nucleotide sequence: TGTGCCAGCAGACCTCCAAGCGGGAAGACCGGGGAGCTGTTTTTT.